This T cell receptor (beta chain) was identified during a study of blood T cell repertoires in COVID-19. Study-wide context: Acute and convalescent COVID-19 samples came from the United States, Italy and Spain. The cDNA or gDNA used as material had been derived from T cells, B-cell-depleted T cells, or PBMCs.

V dropped 0 bases and J dropped 7; count of bases not matched to a gene: 0. Germline assignment: CDR1 MGHRA and CDR2 YSYEKL. The CDR3 has 13 amino acids. As originally analysed: Nucleated cell counts were estimated from reference gene primer amplification. Measured with immunoSEQ multiplex PCR; TCRdb has only the in-frame clones, and not every one. V, J and clone size are those of that table, while D and trimming were read from the DNA. The profile shows 200,000 to 250,000 clones, around 82% of them singletons. This clonotype was sampled from a woman over 75 with acute or convalescent COVID-19. The sequenced material came from peripheral blood. V usage is TRBV4-1 and J usage is TRBJ1-3; 7 bases align to TRBD1. CDR3 nucleotide sequence: TGCGCCAGCAGCCAAGAGGACAGGAACACCATATATTTT. Translation: CASSQEDRNTIYF.